Included here is one TCR beta chain sequence, with context. The data belong to a study of control samples from healthy donors and cancer patients. The germline V and J ends were trimmed by 4 bases and 4 bases, with 12 bases remaining between them. From germline, CDR1 is SGHTA and CDR2 FQGNSA. There are 14 residues in the CDR3. Clones were read by immunoSEQ multiplex PCR, and TCRdb kept only the in-frame ones, dropping some. The table has 190,000 or so clones, just under 95% seen once; the top ten hold roughly 1.6%. The source of this sequence is a man aged 18 to 29 in good health. The chain joins TRBV7-2 to TRBJ2-3, with a possible D match to TRBD2 (5 bases). The sample was blood. The chain's CDR3 is CASSSPPRADTQYF. The CDR3 region has the DNA TGTGCCAGCAGCTCGCCCCCGAGGGCAGATACGCAGTATTTT.